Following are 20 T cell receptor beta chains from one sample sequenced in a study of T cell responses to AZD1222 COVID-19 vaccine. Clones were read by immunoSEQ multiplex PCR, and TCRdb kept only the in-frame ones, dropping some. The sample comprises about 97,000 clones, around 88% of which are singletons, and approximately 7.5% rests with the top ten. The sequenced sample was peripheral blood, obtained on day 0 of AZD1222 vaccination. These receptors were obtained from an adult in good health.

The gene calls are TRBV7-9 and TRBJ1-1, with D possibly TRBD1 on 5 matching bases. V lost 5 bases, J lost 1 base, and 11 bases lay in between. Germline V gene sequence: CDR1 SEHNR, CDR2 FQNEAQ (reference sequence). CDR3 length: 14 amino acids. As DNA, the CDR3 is TGTGCCAGCAGCGCCTCAGGACAGAACACTGAAGCTTTCTTT. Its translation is CASSASGQNTEAFF.

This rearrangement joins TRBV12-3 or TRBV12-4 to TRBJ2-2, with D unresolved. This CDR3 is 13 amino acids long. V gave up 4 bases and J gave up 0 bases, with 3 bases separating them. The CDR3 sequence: CASSSPNTGELFF. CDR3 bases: TGTGCCAGCAGTTCCCCGAACACCGGGGAGCTGTTTTTT.

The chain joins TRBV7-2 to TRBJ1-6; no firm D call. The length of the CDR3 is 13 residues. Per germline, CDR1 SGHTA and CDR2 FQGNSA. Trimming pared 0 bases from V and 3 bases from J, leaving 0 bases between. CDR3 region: CASSLAYNSPLHF. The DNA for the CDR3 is TGTGCCAGCAGCTTAGCCTATAATTCACCCCTCCACTTT.

CDR3 amino acids: CASSESGTGVNSPLHF. CDR3 nucleotide sequence: TGTGCCAGCAGTGAAAGTGGGACAGGGGTGAATTCACCCCTCCACTTT. The gene calls are TRBV6-1 and TRBJ1-6, with 10 nucleotides matching TRBD1. Trimming at V came to 2 bases and at J to 7 bases, leaving 5 bases not matched to a gene. Per germline, CDR1 MNHNS and CDR2 SASEGT. This CDR3 has 16 amino acids.

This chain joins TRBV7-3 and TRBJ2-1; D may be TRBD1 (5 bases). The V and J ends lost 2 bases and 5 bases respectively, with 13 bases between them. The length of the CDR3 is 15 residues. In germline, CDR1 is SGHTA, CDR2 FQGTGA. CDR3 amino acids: CASSLVDSGHNEQFF. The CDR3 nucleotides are TGTGCCAGCAGCTTAGTAGACTCAGGGCACAATGAGCAGTTCTTC.

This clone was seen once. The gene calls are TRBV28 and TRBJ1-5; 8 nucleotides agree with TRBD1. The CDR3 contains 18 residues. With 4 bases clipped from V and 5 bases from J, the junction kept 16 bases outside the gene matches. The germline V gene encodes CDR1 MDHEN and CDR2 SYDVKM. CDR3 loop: CASSSPGGAVVGDQPQHF. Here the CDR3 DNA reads TGTGCCAGCAGTTCGCCAGGGGGCGCGGTGGTTGGGGATCAGCCCCAGCATTTT. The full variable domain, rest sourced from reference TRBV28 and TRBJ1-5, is DVKVTQSSRYLVKRTGEKVFLECVQDMDHENMFWYRQDPGLGLRLIYFSYDVKMKEKGDIPEGYSVSREKKERFSLILESASTNQTSMYLCASSSPGGAVVGDQPQHFGDGTRLSIL.

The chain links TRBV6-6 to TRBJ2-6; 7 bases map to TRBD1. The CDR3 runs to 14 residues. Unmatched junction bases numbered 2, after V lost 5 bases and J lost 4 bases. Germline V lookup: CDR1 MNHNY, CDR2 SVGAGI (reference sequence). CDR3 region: CASSTGVGANVLTF. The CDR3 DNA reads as TGTGCCAGCAGTACAGGGGTCGGGGCCAACGTCCTGACTTTC.

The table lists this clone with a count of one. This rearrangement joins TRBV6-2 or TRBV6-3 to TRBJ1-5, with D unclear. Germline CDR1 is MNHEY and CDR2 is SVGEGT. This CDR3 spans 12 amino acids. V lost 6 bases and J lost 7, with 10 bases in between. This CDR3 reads CASSPREQPQHF. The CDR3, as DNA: TGTGCCAGCAGCCCCCGGGAACAGCCCCAGCATTTT.

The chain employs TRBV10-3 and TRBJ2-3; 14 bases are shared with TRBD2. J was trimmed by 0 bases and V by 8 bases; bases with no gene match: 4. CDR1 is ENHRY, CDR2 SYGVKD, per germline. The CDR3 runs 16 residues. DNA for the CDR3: TGTGCCATCGGACTAGCGGGGGGTACTAGCACAGATACGCAGTATTTT. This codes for CAIGLAGGTSTDTQYF.

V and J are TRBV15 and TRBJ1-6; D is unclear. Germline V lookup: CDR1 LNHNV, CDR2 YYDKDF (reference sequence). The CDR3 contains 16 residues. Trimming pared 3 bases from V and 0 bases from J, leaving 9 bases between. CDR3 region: CATSRSASSYNSPLHF. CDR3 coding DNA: TGTGCCACCAGCAGGTCGGCGAGCTCCTATAATTCACCCCTCCACTTT.

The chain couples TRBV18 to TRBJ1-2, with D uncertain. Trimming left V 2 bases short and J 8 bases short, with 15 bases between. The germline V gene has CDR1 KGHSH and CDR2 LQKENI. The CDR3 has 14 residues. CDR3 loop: CASSPGSGSNGYTF. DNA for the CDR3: TGTGCCAGCTCACCAGGATCTGGGTCAAACGGCTACACCTTC. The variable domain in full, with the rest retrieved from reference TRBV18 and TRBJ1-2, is NAGVMQNPRHLVRRRGQEARLRCSPMKGHSHVYWYRQLPEEGLKFMVYLQKENIIDESGMPKERFSAEFPKEGPSILRIQQVVRGDSAAYFCASSPGSGSNGYTFGSGTRLTVV.

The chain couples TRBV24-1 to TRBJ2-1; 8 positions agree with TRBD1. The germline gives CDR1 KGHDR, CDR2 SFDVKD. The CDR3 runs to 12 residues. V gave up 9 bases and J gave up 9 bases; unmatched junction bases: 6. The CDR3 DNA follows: TGTGCCACCGCGGACAGGGTGGGTGAGCAGTTCTTC. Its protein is CATADRVGEQFF.

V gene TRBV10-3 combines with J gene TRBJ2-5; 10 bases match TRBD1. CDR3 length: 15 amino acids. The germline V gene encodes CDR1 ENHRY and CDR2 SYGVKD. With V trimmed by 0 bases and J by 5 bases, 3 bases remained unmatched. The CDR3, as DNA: TGTGCCATCAGTGAGTCGACAGGGGGCAGGGAGACCCAGTACTTC. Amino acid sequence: CAISESTGGRETQYF.

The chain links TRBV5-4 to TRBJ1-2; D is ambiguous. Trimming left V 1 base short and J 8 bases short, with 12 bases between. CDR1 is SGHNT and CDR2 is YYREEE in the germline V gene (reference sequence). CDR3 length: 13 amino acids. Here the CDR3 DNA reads TGTGCCAGCAGCTTGATGGGAGCCTCGGGCTACACCTTC. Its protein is CASSLMGASGYTF. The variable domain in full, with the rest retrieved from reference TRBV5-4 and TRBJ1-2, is ETGVTQSPTHLIKTRGQQVTLRCSSQSGHNTVSWYQQALGQGPQFIFQYYREEENGRGNFPPRFSGLQFPNYSSELNVNALELDDSALYLCASSLMGASGYTFGSGTRLTVV.

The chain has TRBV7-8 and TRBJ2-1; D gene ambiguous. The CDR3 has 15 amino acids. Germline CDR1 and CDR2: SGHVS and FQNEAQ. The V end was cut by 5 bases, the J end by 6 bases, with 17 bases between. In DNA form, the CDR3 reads TGTGCCAGCAGCCTCACGCAGCCTCGGTCCAATGAGCAGTTCTTC. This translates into CASSLTQPRSNEQFF.

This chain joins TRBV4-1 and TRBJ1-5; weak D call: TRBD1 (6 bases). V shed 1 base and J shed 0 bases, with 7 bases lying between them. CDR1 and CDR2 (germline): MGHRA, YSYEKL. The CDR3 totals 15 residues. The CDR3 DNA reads TGCGCCAGCAGCCAAGGACAGGTTAGCAATCAGCCCCAGCATTTT. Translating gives CASSQGQVSNQPQHF.

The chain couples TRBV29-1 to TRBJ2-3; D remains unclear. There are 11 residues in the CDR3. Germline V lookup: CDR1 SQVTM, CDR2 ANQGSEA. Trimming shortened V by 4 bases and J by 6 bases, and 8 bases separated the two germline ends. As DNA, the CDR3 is TGCAGCGTTGGGCCGTATGATACGCAGTATTTT. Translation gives CSVGPYDTQYF.

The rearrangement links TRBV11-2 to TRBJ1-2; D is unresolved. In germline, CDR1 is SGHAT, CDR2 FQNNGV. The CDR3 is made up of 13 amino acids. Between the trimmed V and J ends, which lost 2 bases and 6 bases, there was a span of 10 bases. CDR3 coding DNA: TGTGCCAGCAGCTTAAGAAGAGGGAATGGCTACACCTTC. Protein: CASSLRRGNGYTF.

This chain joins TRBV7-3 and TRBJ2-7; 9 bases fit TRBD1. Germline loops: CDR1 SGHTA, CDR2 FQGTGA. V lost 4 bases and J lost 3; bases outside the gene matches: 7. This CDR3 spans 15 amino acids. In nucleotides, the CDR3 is TGTGCCAGCAGCTATGCTCCGGGACAGGGCTACGAGCAGTACTTC. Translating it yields CASSYAPGQGYEQYF.

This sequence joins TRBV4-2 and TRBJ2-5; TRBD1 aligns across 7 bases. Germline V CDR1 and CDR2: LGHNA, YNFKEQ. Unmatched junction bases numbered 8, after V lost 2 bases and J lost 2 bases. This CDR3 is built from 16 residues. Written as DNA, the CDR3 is TGTGCCAGCAGCCAAACCAACAGGGGATTGCAAGAGACCCAGTACTTC. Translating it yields CASSQTNRGLQETQYF.